The 13 T cell receptor beta chains below all came from one sample that was sequenced in a study of shared clonotypes between healthy human individuals. The method was immunoSEQ multiplex PCR; TCRdb's version includes in-frame clones alone and lacks a portion of them. Of around 100,000 clones listed, about 68% are singletons. The sequenced material came from memory CD8+ T cells sorted from blood. Described subset: CD45RO+ cells pooled with CCR7-negative TemRA cells. The source of these receptors is a man aged 30-40 years in good health.

Here the CDR3 DNA reads TGTGCCAGCAGTTACTCGCGGGACGAGCAGTACTTC. Its protein product is CASSYSRDEQYF. The rearrangement links TRBV6-6 to TRBJ2-7, with D maybe TRBD2 (5 bases). The germline V gene encodes CDR1 MNHNY and CDR2 SVGAGI (reference sequence). The CDR3 totals 12 residues. The ends were cut back, 0 bases at V and 5 bases at J, with 5 bases in the middle.

This clone was seen only a few times. The genes are TRBV28 and TRBJ2-5, with 9 bases fitting TRBD2. Germline V gene sequence: CDR1 MDHEN, CDR2 SYDVKM. V lost 8 bases, J lost 2 bases, and 3 bases stayed unmatched. The length of the CDR3 is 13 residues. CDR3 sequence (DNA): TGTGCCAGCCGTCTAGCGGGGCAAGAGACCCAGTACTTC. The encoded protein is CASRLAGQETQYF.

This clone was counted at least ten times. J is TRBJ1-1 and V is TRBV10-1, with D hard to call. Germline V CDR1 and CDR2: WNHNN, SYGVQD (reference sequence). The germline V and J ends were trimmed by 6 bases and 1 base, with 12 bases remaining between them. The CDR3 extends over 14 amino acids. The CDR3 sequence is CASRLTAGNTEAFF. CDR3 nucleotides: TGCGCCAGCAGACTAACTGCGGGGAACACTGAAGCTTTCTTT.

V gene TRBV29-1 combines with J gene TRBJ2-1; D unresolved. Trimming took off 0 bases at V and 4 bases at J, with 13 bases between the two ends. This CDR3 spans 15 amino acids. Per the germline V gene, CDR1 is SQVTM and CDR2 is ANQGSEA. CDR3 region: CSVEEPKNEYNEQFF. CDR3 nucleotide sequence: TGCAGCGTTGAAGAGCCAAAAAATGAATACAATGAGCAGTTCTTC.

This rearrangement joins TRBV9 to TRBJ2-2, with TRBD1 identical over 9 bases. With V trimmed by 2 bases and J by 0 bases, 8 bases remained unmatched. Per germline, CDR1 SGDLS and CDR2 YYNGEE. This CDR3 contains 18 residues. The chain's CDR3 is CASSVEYRGRANTGELFF. CDR3 nucleotides: TGTGCCAGCAGCGTGGAGTACAGGGGGCGGGCGAACACCGGGGAGCTGTTTTTT.

The chain has TRBV28 and TRBJ2-1; unclear D gene. The CDR3 extends over 15 amino acids. Looked up from germline, CDR1 is MDHEN and CDR2 is SYDVKM. V lost 4 bases to trimming and J lost 1 base, with 11 bases between them. CDR3 bases: TGTGCCAGCAGTTCGATTGCTTTATCCTACAATGAGCAGTTCTTC. This codes for CASSSIALSYNEQFF.

J is TRBJ2-2 and V is TRBV15; TRBD1 is a possible D gene (6 bases). V was cut by 8 bases and J by 1 base, with 11 bases left in between. The CDR3 runs to 14 residues. Germline CDR1 and CDR2: LNHNV and YYDKDF (reference sequence). CDR3 sequence (DNA): TGTGCCACCCATCCGGGACAGAACACCGGGGAGCTGTTTTTT. Its translation: CATHPGQNTGELFF. The variable domain in full, with the rest retrieved from reference TRBV15 and TRBJ2-2, is DAMVIQNPRYQVTQFGKPVTLSCSQTLNHNVMYWYQQKSSQAPKLLFHYYDKDFNNEADTPDNFQSRRPNTSFCFLDIRSPGLGDTAMYLCATHPGQNTGELFFGEGSRLTVL.

The chain combines TRBV5-1 with TRBJ2-1; 7 bases are shared with TRBD2. Trimming at V came to 4 bases and at J to 0 bases, leaving 4 bases not matched to a gene. The CDR3 runs 15 residues. Germline CDR1 SGHRS, CDR2 YFSETQ. Here the CDR3 reads CASSPGLDSYNEQFF. The CDR3 bases are TGCGCCAGCAGCCCTGGACTAGACTCCTACAATGAGCAGTTCTTC.

This clone turned up a few times. The chain carries TRBV20-1 and TRBJ2-1; D possibly corresponds to TRBD1 (5 bases). Trimming cost V 4 bases and J 9 bases, with 10 bases left between them. The germline V gene has CDR1 DFQATT and CDR2 SNEGSKA (reference sequence). The CDR3 runs 11 residues. CDR3 amino acids: CSAISGAEQFF. DNA of the CDR3: TGCAGTGCTATTAGTGGGGCTGAGCAGTTCTTC.

The gene calls are TRBV5-1 and TRBJ1-1, with D hard to call. This CDR3 region has 14 residues. Germline V gives CDR1 SGHRS, CDR2 YFSETQ. Trimming removed 0 bases from V and 4 bases from J, with 10 bases in between. For the CDR3, the DNA is TGCGCCAGCAGCTTGGACCGTCCCCCCACTGAAGCTTTCTTT. Its translation: CASSLDRPPTEAFF. The whole variable domain, filled in from reference TRBV5-1 and TRBJ1-1, reads KAGVTQTPRYLIKTRGQQVTLSCSPISGHRSVSWYQQTPGQGLQFLFEYFSETQRNKGNFPGRFSGRQFSNSRSEMNVSTLELGDSALYLCASSLDRPPTEAFFGQGTRLTVV.

This clone was found many times. The chain combines TRBV2 with TRBJ2-7; no firm D call. Between the trimmed V and J ends, which lost 9 bases and 6 bases, there was a span of 15 bases. Germline V gene lookup returns CDR1 SNHLY and CDR2 FYNNEI. The CDR3 is made up of 12 amino acids. DNA for the CDR3: TGTGCCAGACTCGACGGGTCTGGCGAGCAGTACTTC. Amino acid sequence: CARLDGSGEQYF.

This rearrangement joins TRBV7-3 to TRBJ2-6; 7 nucleotides match TRBD1. CDR1 is SGHTA and CDR2 is FQGTGA in the germline V gene. V lost 4 bases and J lost 0; bases outside the gene matches: 12. The CDR3 extends over 19 amino acids. The CDR3: CASSSLLGGQDSGANVLTF. DNA for the CDR3: TGTGCCAGCAGCTCACTCCTCGGAGGACAGGACTCTGGGGCCAACGTCCTGACTTTC.

About this clone itself: A far larger clone is only one base removed, so a read error is likely. At the DNA level, this CDR3 is encoded by other sequences in the same sample as well. The chain couples TRBV4-1 to TRBJ2-2, with D tentatively TRBD1 or TRBD2 (5 bases each). This CDR3 spans 14 amino acids. V was shortened by 1 base and J by 4 bases, with 7 bases between the two germline ends. Germline V gene lookup returns CDR1 MGHRA and CDR2 YSYEKL. The CDR3 sequence: CASSQAGRTGELFF. The CDR3 DNA reads as TGCGCCAGCAGCCAAGCGGGGCGCACCGGGGAGCTGTTTTTT.